This T cell receptor (beta chain) was identified during a study of blood T cell repertoires in COVID-19. Across the study: Samples taken during acute and convalescent COVID-19 were collected in the United States, Italy and Spain.

Here immunoSEQ multiplex PCR was the method, and the copy in TCRdb shows in-frame clones only, minus some. The sample lists about 120,000 clones; under 75% were seen once. Trimming took 5 bases from V and 3 from J; bases not matched to a gene: 14. Germline V gene sequence: CDR1 SGHKS, CDR2 YYEKEE (reference sequence). CDR3 length: 16 residues. The J gene is TRBJ2-7, the V gene TRBV5-5; 7 bases agree with TRBD1. Sequencing input: peripheral blood. The origin of this receptor is a woman aged 60 to 75 with acute or convalescent COVID-19. The CDR3 coding sequence is TGTGCCAGCAGTCGTCAGGGGGATAACTTGAACTACGAGCAGTACTTC. The encoded protein is CASSRQGDNLNYEQYF.